This is a list of T cell receptor beta chains from one sample in a study of persistence of HIV-infected CD4 T cells. Their recognized antigens are unknown. Using immunoSEQ multiplex PCR, the repertoire was profiled, and TCRdb retains in-frame clones only, with some absent. The sample carries about 43,000 clones, about 84% recorded once. The source material was CD4+ T cells sorted from PBMCs after roughly 20-hour stimulation, sampled from a patient who received antiretroviral therapy. Source of these receptors: an adult man with HIV who was CMV-seropositive. CDR3s leave out the opening cysteine and the closing phenylalanine or tryptophan. Each record gives: CDR3 protein, V gene, clone size. Some rows mark clone size as missing; the rest say once, few, many or name a class of expanded clone.

CDR3: ASSPMAQGQSSGELF; V: TRBV4-1; size: once
CDR3: ASSSSGRGSGNTIY; V: TRBV11-3; size: .
CDR3: ATSREAGREALAKNIQY; V: TRBV15; size: medium-sized
CDR3: ASSLFGAQETQY; V: TRBV7-9; size: .
CDR3: ASSFEGTGELF; V: TRBV19; size: .
CDR3: ASSLRGAVGKNIQY; V: TRBV7-2; size: once
CDR3: ASSLGPQTGELF; V: TRBV11-3; size: once
CDR3: ASSEKWSMNTEAF; V: TRBV25-1; size: .
CDR3: ASGDHNRGYT; V: TRBV5-6; size: .
CDR3: ASSLRTSGGARQETQY; V: TRBV14; size: .
CDR3: ASSYSTSGSRNNEQF; V: TRBV6-7; size: once
CDR3: ASSRDRGQEKLF; V: TRBV7-2; size: few
CDR3: ASSQANQPQH; V: TRBV4-2; size: .
CDR3: ASSVGNRGGSSPLH; V: TRBV7-2; size: .
CDR3: ASRGGGGPQETQY; V: TRBV2; size: .
CDR3: ASSLRGYRGETQY; V: TRBV7-3; size: .
CDR3: ASSYDAYSGNTIY; V: TRBV25-1; size: .
CDR3: ASSQDEGLAAEQF; V: TRBV4-3; size: once
CDR3: ASSPRAWEGPKNIQY; V: TRBV4-2; size: .
CDR3: AISEGTGATLYGYT; V: TRBV10-3; size: .
CDR3: AINGLAGGNEQF; V: TRBV10-3; size: .
CDR3: ATSMRTGQGYT; V: TRBV15; size: .
CDR3: ASSPESQPRSYNEQF; V: TRBV5-1; size: .
CDR3: ASSQVLGYEQY; V: TRBV4-2; size: .
CDR3: ASSSRQGTDTQY; V: TRBV19; size: .
CDR3: AWSWRLAVKTQY; V: TRBV30; size: .
CDR3: ASSLRLAGNEQF; V: TRBV5-6; size: few
CDR3: ASSSPRRADGYT; V: TRBV7-2; size: .
CDR3: AWSGARDGRPQH; V: TRBV30; size: .
CDR3: ASSPGQGEVQPQH; V: TRBV18; size: .
CDR3: ASSQGWTYGYT; V: TRBV3-1/TRBV3-2; size: .
CDR3: ASSLMVGGGEKLF; V: TRBV5-5; size: once
CDR3: ATSRVVGGASGYT; V: TRBV15; size: .
CDR3: ASSFDKTQETQY; V: TRBV5-4; size: .
CDR3: ASSSAAGTGY; V: TRBV7-2; size: .
CDR3: AARRGLMNYGYT; V: TRBV30; size: .
CDR3: ASSGRDRGRSGANVLT; V: TRBV6-1; size: .
CDR3: ASSEGGRGFGDTQY; V: TRBV25-1; size: .
CDR3: ASSAAVTSGGAGEQF; V: TRBV10-1; size: few
CDR3: ASRMGQLNTGELF; V: TRBV19; size: .
CDR3: AIRGGSSYNEQF; V: TRBV10-3; size: .
CDR3: ASSPAGTGGGYT; V: TRBV2; size: few
CDR3: AISVTGPYEQY; V: TRBV10-3; size: .
CDR3: ASSLTPGQNQPQH; V: TRBV7-6; size: few
CDR3: ASSIGYRGRGSPLH; V: TRBV19; size: once
CDR3: SVEERREPGYT; V: TRBV29-1; size: once
CDR3: SASTSGMSQETQY; V: TRBV20-1; size: .
CDR3: ASARGGLNTEAF; V: TRBV9; size: .
CDR3: AWSVGRVLNGYT; V: TRBV30; size: .
CDR3: ASSYGDRGRNSPLH; V: TRBV9; size: .
CDR3: SARTVNTGELF; V: TRBV29-1; size: .
CDR3: ASSPPTVYEQY; V: TRBV18; size: .
CDR3: ASSLQGRGFQETQY; V: TRBV7-2; size: .
CDR3: ATSRVGAPWSGAF; V: TRBV15; size: few
CDR3: ASGVALGYEQF; V: TRBV9; size: .